This T cell receptor (beta chain) appears in the sequencing data of a study of kidney transplant recipient with SARS-CoV-2 infection. Trimming at V came to 6 bases and at J to 0 bases, leaving 8 bases not matched to a gene. The CDR3 totals 16 residues. Only a few counts were recorded for this clonotype. In TCRdb, the reads were re-called with MiXCR into one record per CDR3 protein. The table has 200,000 to 300,000 distinct CDR3 sequences, around 28% seen once. The sample in question was a blood sample, obtained at baseline and between days 110 and 120 from a kidney transplant recipient. The sequence derives from a male patient in his 30s who had COVID-19 and was a kidney transplant recipient. Some T cells may arise from the graft donor. The V call is TRBV12-3 or TRBV12-4, the J call TRBJ2-3, with 8 bases that match TRBD1. In DNA, the CDR3 is TGTGCCAGCAGCAGGCGACAGGGGACTAGCACAGATACGCAGTATTTT. Its translation is CASSRRQGTSTDTQYF.